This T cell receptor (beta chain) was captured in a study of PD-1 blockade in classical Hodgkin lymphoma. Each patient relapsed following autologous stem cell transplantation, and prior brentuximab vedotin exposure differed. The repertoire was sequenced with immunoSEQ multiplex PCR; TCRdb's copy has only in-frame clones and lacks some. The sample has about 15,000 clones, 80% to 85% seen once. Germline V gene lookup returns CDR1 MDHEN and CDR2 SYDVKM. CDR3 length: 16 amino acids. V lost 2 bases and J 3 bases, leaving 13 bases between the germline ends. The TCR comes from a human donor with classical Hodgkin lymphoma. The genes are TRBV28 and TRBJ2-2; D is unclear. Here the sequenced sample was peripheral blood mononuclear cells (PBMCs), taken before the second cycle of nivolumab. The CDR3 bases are TGTGCCAGCAGTTTAAGGGCGGCGGCCTACACCGGGGAGCTGTTTTTT. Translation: CASSLRAAAYTGELFF. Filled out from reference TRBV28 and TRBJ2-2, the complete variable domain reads DVKVTQSSRYLVKRTGEKVFLECVQDMDHENMFWYRQDPGLGLRLIYFSYDVKMKEKGDIPEGYSVSREKKERFSLILESASTNQTSMYLCASSLRAAAYTGELFFGEGSRLTVL.